Each of the 2 T cell receptor beta chains below was sequenced from the same sample in a study of cytomegalovirus exposure and HLA in healthy donors. Repertoires were generated with immunoSEQ multiplex PCR, while TCRdb's copy carries only in-frame clones and drops some. In the table there are over 100,000 clones, 85% to 90% of which are singletons. Sequences were obtained from PBMCs. The receptors stem from a woman between 18 and 29 years old in good health and CMV-seronegative.

This clone was seen only once. The chain uses TRBV6-5 and TRBJ1-2, with D uncertain. Per the germline V gene, CDR1 is MNHEY and CDR2 is SVGAGI. V was clipped by 2 bases and J by 4 bases, with 5 bases between them. The CDR3 consists of 12 residues. The CDR3 loop reads CASSYRGYGYTF. CDR3 DNA sequence: TGTGCCAGCAGTTACCGGGGCTATGGCTACACCTTC.

This chain uses TRBV6-4 with TRBJ2-2; a possible D gene is TRBD1 (6 bases). Germline assignment: CDR1 MRHNA and CDR2 SNTAGT. Between the trimmed V and J ends, which lost 5 bases and 3 bases, there was a span of 13 bases. This CDR3 region has 15 residues. The CDR3 bases are TGTGCCAGCAGTTCAGGGGAGAAGGACACCGGGGAGCTGTTTTTT. This codes for CASSSGEKDTGELFF.